These T cell receptor beta chains were read from a single sample in a study of T cells in Graves' hyperthyroidism and ophthalmopathy. Each CDR3 protein is one row after TCRdb ran MiXCR on the multiplex PCR reads. Among some 490,000 distinct CDR3 sequences listed, roughly 23% were seen once. Sequencing was performed on blood. These receptors all stem from an older woman with Graves' ophthalmopathy. CDR3s include the opening cysteine and the closing phenylalanine or tryptophan. D genes are given only for firm matches. Rows give clone size only sometimes, using once, few, many, or a class for an expanded clone.

CDR3	DNA	size	D	V	J
CASSSSGTLYGYTF	TGTGCCAGCAGTTCATCAGGGACACTCTATGGCTACACCTTC	few	NA	TRBV7-9	TRBJ1-2
CASSLVGTYNEQFF	TGTGCCAGCAGCTTAGTAGGCACCTACAATGAGCAGTTCTTC	NA	NA	TRBV7-9	TRBJ2-1
CASSQDLSPNYGYTF	TGTGCCAGCAGCCAAGATTTATCCCCTAACTATGGCTACACCTTC	NA	NA	TRBV3-1	TRBJ1-2
CASSGTGHKQYF	TGTGCCAGCAGCGGGACAGGGCACAAGCAGTACTTC	few	TRBD1	TRBV6-1	TRBJ2-7
CASKTSGTRSYNEQFF	TGTGCCAGTAAGACTAGCGGGACCCGTTCCTACAATGAGCAGTTCTTC	NA	TRBD2	TRBV19	TRBJ2-1
CASSDGEKNIQYF	TGTGCCAGCAGTGATGGGGAGAAAAACATTCAGTACTTC	many	NA	TRBV2	TRBJ2-4
CASRPLGESSGNTIYF	TGTGCCAGCAGGCCTTTGGGAGAGAGCTCTGGAAACACCATATATTTT	NA	NA	TRBV27	TRBJ1-3
CASSERLKSNQPQHF	TGTGCCAGCAGTGAGCGGCTGAAAAGCAATCAGCCCCAGCATTTT	few	NA	TRBV6-1	TRBJ1-5
CASRKTSGSGYEQYF	TGTGCCAGCAGGAAGACTAGCGGGAGTGGGTACGAGCAGTACTTC	NA	TRBD2	TRBV6-1	TRBJ2-7
CASSVALLPYEQYF	TGTGCCAGCAGCGTAGCGTTACTCCCCTACGAGCAGTACTTC	NA	NA	TRBV9	TRBJ2-7
CAWRGNRAGNTEAFF	TGTGCCTGGAGAGGCAACAGGGCCGGGAACACTGAAGCTTTCTTT	NA	NA	TRBV30	TRBJ1-1
CASSQATRDQFF	TGTGCCAGCAGCCAAGCAACGAGGGACCAGTTCTTC	many	NA	TRBV3-1	TRBJ2-1
CATSGGSGNQPQHF	TGTGCCACCAGTGGGGGGTCTGGGAATCAGCCCCAGCATTTT	few	NA	TRBV24-1	TRBJ1-5
CSAERTGNNEQFF	TGCAGTGCAGAGAGGACAGGGAACAATGAGCAGTTCTTC	NA	TRBD1	TRBV20-1	TRBJ2-1
CASSFGDRSTEAFF	TGTGCCAGCAGTTTCGGGGACAGGAGCACTGAAGCTTTCTTT	many	TRBD1	TRBV6-1	TRBJ1-1
CASTYLPQEYGYTF	TGTGCCAGCACTTACTTACCCCAGGAATATGGCTACACCTTC	NA	NA	TRBV12-3/TRBV12-4	TRBJ1-2
CASDRLAASGGELFF	TGTGCCAGCGATAGACTAGCGGCTAGCGGCGGGGAGCTGTTTTTT	NA	TRBD2	TRBV9	TRBJ2-2
CASSEVRPDTQYF	TGTGCCAGCAGTGAAGTAAGGCCAGATACGCAGTATTTT	NA	NA	TRBV6-1	TRBJ2-3
CATRGGYGTDTQYF	TGTGCCACCCGGGGCGGATATGGCACAGATACGCAGTATTTT	NA	NA	TRBV6-1	TRBJ2-3
CSARGLVETQYF	TGCAGTGCTAGGGGACTAGTCGAGACCCAGTACTTC	NA	TRBD2	TRBV20-1	TRBJ2-5
CSAPPGGKDGYTF	TGCAGTGCACCGCCGGGGGGCAAAGACGGCTACACCTTC	few	NA	TRBV20-1	TRBJ1-2
CASSQVAWRVNTGELFF	TGCGCCAGCAGCCAAGTAGCGTGGCGGGTGAACACCGGGGAGCTGTTTTTT	NA	NA	TRBV4-1	TRBJ2-2
CASRPGPSYNEQFF	TGTGCCAGCAGACCGGGACCCTCCTACAATGAGCAGTTCTTC	many	NA	TRBV2	TRBJ2-1
CASTWSGEQFF	TGTGCCAGTACTTGGTCCGGTGAGCAGTTCTTC	NA	NA	TRBV19	TRBJ2-1
CASRNRVRSGNTIYF	TGTGCCAGCAGAAACAGGGTTCGCTCTGGAAACACCATATATTTT	few	NA	TRBV12-3/TRBV12-4	TRBJ1-3
CASSIGLAEGLGAKNIQYF	TGTGCCAGTAGTATAGGGTTAGCGGAGGGTTTGGGGGCCAAAAACATTCAGTACTTC	NA	NA	TRBV19	TRBJ2-4
CASSLMPDTQYF	TGCGCCAGCAGCTTGATGCCAGATACGCAGTATTTT	few	NA	TRBV5-1	TRBJ2-3
CSVGGEDQPQHF	TGCAGCGTTGGGGGCGAGGATCAGCCCCAGCATTTT	NA	NA	TRBV29-1	TRBJ1-5
CSVEEPRGGRDGYTF	TGCAGCGTTGAAGAACCCCGAGGGGGCCGCGATGGCTACACCTTC	few	TRBD1	TRBV29-1	TRBJ1-2
CASSPPGMVGGRTEAFF	TGTGCCAGTAGTCCCCCAGGGATGGTCGGGGGCCGTACTGAAGCTTTCTTT	few	NA	TRBV19	TRBJ1-1
CASSLWSGQGEHEQFF	TGTGCCAGCAGTTTATGGTCGGGACAGGGAGAGCATGAGCAGTTCTTC	many	TRBD1	TRBV28	TRBJ2-1
CASSAPGETQYF	TGTGCCAGCAGTGCTCCCGGAGAGACCCAGTACTTC	few	NA	TRBV25-1	TRBJ2-5
CASSSLSGGTTYNEQFF	TGTGCCAGCAGTTCCCTTAGCGGGGGCACTACCTACAATGAGCAGTTCTTC	NA	TRBD2	TRBV12-3/TRBV12-4	TRBJ2-1
CASSSQTLTGVSYGYTF	TGTGCCAGCAGCTCACAGACTCTGACAGGGGTCTCGTATGGCTACACCTTC	few	TRBD1	TRBV5-8	TRBJ1-2
CASREPGQINSPLHF	TGTGCCAGCAGGGAACCGGGACAGATAAATTCACCCCTCCACTTT	many	TRBD1	TRBV6-1	TRBJ1-6
CASSQRTSMWETQYF	TGTGCCAGCAGCCAAAGGACTAGTATGTGGGAGACCCAGTACTTC	NA	TRBD2	TRBV7-2	TRBJ2-5
CASSLTGDANTEAFF	TGTGCCAGCAGCCTGACAGGGGACGCGAACACTGAAGCTTTCTTT	many	TRBD1	TRBV9	TRBJ1-1
CASSVGGAGEKLFF	TGTGCCAGCAGCGTGGGGGGCGCGGGAGAAAAACTGTTTTTT	NA	NA	TRBV9	TRBJ1-4